These 31 T cell receptor beta chains originate from one sample sequenced in a study of human T cells and chemical hapten exposure. Sample time point: pre-sensitization, week 0. The treatment denotes: therapeutic diphenylcyclopropenone sensitization with weekly scalp DPC. One entry per CDR3 protein results from TCRdb running MiXCR on the RACE reads. The sample has around 250,000 distinct CDR3 sequences, about 9% seen once. Sequencing used whole blood, obtained in connection with sensitization to the hapten diphenylcyclopropenone (DPC). These receptors originate from a woman in her forties with alopecia areata. Some clones in this sample may be carry-over from other donors' samples.

This clonotype was seen a handful of times. V usage is TRBV28 and J usage is TRBJ1-4; the D gene is possibly TRBD1 (6 bases). V lost 5 bases to trimming and J lost 8 bases, with 12 bases between them. The CDR3 totals 13 residues. Looked up from germline, CDR1 is MDHEN and CDR2 is SYDVKM. The CDR3 sequence is CASSNQGREKLFF. CDR3 bases: TGTGCCAGCAGTAACCAGGGGAGGGAAAAACTGTTTTTT.

V usage is TRBV28 and J usage is TRBJ1-6; no clear D. Per germline, CDR1 MDHEN and CDR2 SYDVKM. The CDR3 contains 17 residues. Trimming removed 1 base from V and 7 bases from J, with 17 bases in between. This CDR3 reads CASSLLENGLQNSPLHF. The CDR3, as DNA: TGTGCCAGCAGTTTATTGGAGAACGGCCTCCAGAATTCACCCCTCCACTTT.

This clonotype was counted only a few times. The V gene is TRBV12-3 or TRBV12-4, the J gene TRBJ1-2, with 7 bases that match TRBD1. V was clipped by 5 bases and J by 6 bases; unmatched bases: 6. The CDR3 is made up of 13 amino acids. The chain's CDR3 is CASSPTGINGYTF. In DNA form, the CDR3 reads TGTGCCAGCAGTCCGACAGGGATCAATGGCTACACCTTC.

The chain employs TRBV5-1 and TRBJ1-1, with a possible D match to TRBD1 (5 bases). Germline CDR1 reads SGHRS; CDR2 reads YFSETQ. The CDR3 spans 14 residues. The germline V and J ends were trimmed by 0 bases and 4 bases, with 10 bases remaining between them. The CDR3 coding sequence is TGCGCCAGCAGCTTGGCAGGGACGAGCACTGAAGCTTTCTTT. It yields the protein CASSLAGTSTEAFF.

This clonotype was recorded many times. J is TRBJ2-1 and V is TRBV20-1, with D hard to call. V dropped 5 bases and J dropped 8 bases, with 13 bases sitting between them. The CDR3 has 12 residues. Germline V gene sequence: CDR1 DFQATT, CDR2 SNEGSKA (reference sequence). The CDR3 nucleotides read TGCAGTGCTGAAGACCAGCTCGATGAGCAGTTCTTC. Its protein product is CSAEDQLDEQFF.

In this sample, this clonotype turned up a few times. The chain carries TRBV6-5 and TRBJ2-1; 7 bases are a match to TRBD1. With V trimmed by 6 bases and J by 1 base, 6 bases remained unmatched. The CDR3 is 15 amino acids. CDR1 and CDR2 (germline): MNHEY, SVGAGI. The DNA of the CDR3 is TGTGCCAGCAGACCCGGGACAGAGTCCTACAATGAGCAGTTCTTC. Its translation: CASRPGTESYNEQFF.

This clonotype was seen only a few times. The CDR3 nucleotides read TGCGCCAGCAGCTTGGCGTCTAGCGGAATCTACGAGCAGTACTTC. Translated: CASSLASSGIYEQYF. This chain uses TRBV5-1 with TRBJ2-7, with TRBD2 identical over 7 bases. The germline gives CDR1 SGHRS, CDR2 YFSETQ. V shed 0 bases and J 3 bases; nucleotides not matched to a gene: 6. The CDR3 has 15 residues.

The chain has TRBV5-1 and TRBJ2-1; TRBD2 agrees at 7 bases. V trimming: 4 bases; J trimming: 7 bases; junction bases outside the gene matches: 5. Germline CDR1 reads SGHRS; CDR2 reads YFSETQ. The CDR3 spans 13 residues. The CDR3: CASSASGINEQFF. CDR3 nucleotides: TGCGCCAGCAGCGCAAGCGGGATTAATGAGCAGTTCTTC. Supplemented by reference TRBV5-1 and TRBJ2-1, the full variable domain reads KAGVTQTPRYLIKTRGQQVTLSCSPISGHRSVSWYQQTPGQGLQFLFEYFSETQRNKGNFPGRFSGRQFSNSRSEMNVSTLELGDSALYLCASSASGINEQFFGPGTRLTVL.

The table lists this clonotype with a few counts. This sequence joins TRBV20-1 and TRBJ2-7; 9 positions agree with TRBD1. The length of the CDR3 is 15 residues. Germline-derived CDR1 and CDR2 are DFQATT and SNEGSKA (reference sequence). Unmatched junction bases numbered 10, after V lost 3 bases and J lost 4 bases. This chain's CDR3 is CSASTLDRGRYEQYF. The CDR3 DNA follows: TGCAGTGCTAGTACCCTCGACAGGGGGAGGTACGAGCAGTACTTC.

The CDR3 DNA follows: TGCAGTGCTAGACGCCAGGGGGGGACCGGGGAGCTGTTTTTT. Its protein is CSARRQGGTGELFF. The chain is built from TRBV20-1 and TRBJ2-2; D possibly uses TRBD1 or TRBD2 (7 bases each). CDR3 size: 14 residues. Trimming stripped 2 bases from V and 5 bases from J, with 12 bases between. Germline-derived CDR1 and CDR2 are DFQATT and SNEGSKA (reference sequence).

This clonotype was seen many times. V usage is TRBV6-2 or TRBV6-3 and J usage is TRBJ2-7; possible D gene TRBD1, 5 bases. In germline, CDR1 is MNHEY, CDR2 SVGEGT. The V end was cut by 5 bases, the J end by 3 bases, with 5 bases between. CDR3 length: 11 residues. The CDR3, as DNA: TGTGCCAGCAGTGACAGCTACGAGCAGTACTTC. Its protein product is CASSDSYEQYF.

The sample holds a few counts of this clonotype. The V and J genes are TRBV4-1 and TRBJ2-2; 8 bases are shared with TRBD1. There are 17 residues in the CDR3. Germline CDR1 MGHRA, CDR2 YSYEKL. The junction had 10 bases not matched to a gene; V was cut back by 3 bases and J by 4 bases. As DNA, the CDR3 is TGCGCCAGCAGCCAGGGCCCCGCGACAGGGGTCACCGGGGAGCTGTTTTTT. It specifies CASSQGPATGVTGELFF.

This clonotype was seen more than once but under ten times. The genes are TRBV6-2 or TRBV6-3 and TRBJ2-1; unclear D gene. The CDR3 runs to 14 residues. The ends were cut back, 4 bases at V and 7 bases at J, with 14 bases in the middle. Germline V CDR1 and CDR2: MNHEY, SVGEGT. This CDR3 reads CASSWPGSGNEQFF. CDR3 nucleotides: TGTGCCAGCAGTTGGCCGGGCTCTGGGAATGAGCAGTTCTTC.

This clonotype appeared a few times. The V and J genes are TRBV24-1 and TRBJ2-2; D is undetermined. The germline CDR1 and CDR2 sequences are KGHDR and SFDVKD. CDR3 length equals 14 residues. Trimming stripped 7 bases from V and 4 bases from J, with 12 bases between. The CDR3 spells CATRDVDSTGELFF. The CDR3 region has the DNA TGTGCCACCAGGGACGTGGATTCCACCGGGGAGCTGTTTTTT.

This clonotype appeared many times. The genes are TRBV6-5 and TRBJ2-7; unclear D gene. V was shortened by 4 bases and J by 0 bases, with 13 bases between the two germline ends. Germline CDR1 and CDR2: MNHEY and SVGAGI. The CDR3 loop spans 15 amino acids. The DNA of the CDR3 is TGTGCCAGCAGTTCCACCTGGCCCAGCTCCTACGAGCAGTACTTC. It codes for CASSSTWPSSYEQYF.

Only a few counts were recorded for this clonotype. The chain links TRBV6-5 to TRBJ1-3; 8 nucleotides match TRBD1. V lost 6 bases and J lost 0; bases outside the gene matches: 7. The CDR3 consists of 16 residues. The germline CDR1 and CDR2 sequences are MNHEY and SVGAGI. The CDR3 sequence is CASSGTGRNSGNTIYF. The DNA of the CDR3 is TGTGCCAGCAGCGGGACAGGACGAAACTCTGGAAACACCATATATTTT.

This clonotype has only a few counts. The chain combines TRBV7-9 with TRBJ1-6, with unresolved D. The CDR3 length is 14 residues. V lost 5 bases and J 6 bases, leaving 11 bases between the germline ends. Per the germline V gene, CDR1 is SEHNR and CDR2 is FQNEAQ (reference sequence). This CDR3 reads CASSPWTANSPLHF. The CDR3 bases are TGTGCCAGCAGCCCATGGACGGCTAATTCACCCCTCCACTTT.

The chain has TRBV5-1 and TRBJ2-2, with TRBD2 matching over 7 bases. The germline V gene encodes CDR1 SGHRS and CDR2 YFSETQ. The CDR3 spans 16 residues. Trimming cost V 1 base and J 2 bases; bases outside gene matches: 5. CDR3 residues: CASSLLSGPNTGELFF. For the CDR3, the DNA is TGCGCCAGCAGCTTGCTTAGCGGGCCCAACACCGGGGAGCTGTTTTTT.

This clonotype was seen a handful of times. The chain combines TRBV12-3 or TRBV12-4 with TRBJ2-5; D remains ambiguous. The CDR3 runs to 11 residues. V lost 5 bases, J lost 5 bases, and 6 bases lay in between. The CDR3 DNA sequence: TGTGCCAGCAGTACATGGGAGACCCAGTACTTC. As protein: CASSTWETQYF.

The table lists this clonotype with many counts. The chain links TRBV9 to TRBJ2-2; no clear D. CDR3 length equals 13 residues. Trimming shortened V by 7 bases and J by 5 bases, and 12 bases separated the two germline ends. Germline V CDR1 and CDR2: SGDLS, YYNGEE. CDR3 loop: CASCGDHTGELFF. The DNA of the CDR3 is TGTGCCAGCTGTGGGGATCATACCGGGGAGCTGTTTTTT. Based on the CDR3 plus reference TRBV9 and TRBJ2-2, the full variable domain is DSGVTQTPKHLITATGQRVTLRCSPRSGDLSVYWYQQSLDQGLQFLIQYYNGEERAKGNILERFSAQQFPDLHSELNLSSLELGDSALYFCASCGDHTGELFFGEGSRLTVL.

The chain joins TRBV20-1 to TRBJ2-3, with D unclear. Germline-derived CDR1 and CDR2 are DFQATT and SNEGSKA (reference sequence). The V end lost 3 bases, the J end lost 2 bases, and 9 bases lay between the germline ends. The length of the CDR3 is 13 residues. CDR3 residues: CSASFPFTDTQYF. In DNA, the CDR3 is TGCAGTGCTAGCTTCCCGTTCACAGATACGCAGTATTTT.

This clonotype was found many times. This chain uses TRBV2 with TRBJ1-4; 11 bases align to TRBD1. The V and J ends lost 11 bases and 8 bases, in that order; junction bases with no gene match: 7. The CDR3 spans 13 residues. Germline V gene data show CDR1 as SNHLY and CDR2 as FYNNEI. In DNA form, the CDR3 reads TGTGCCTGGAGAGGGACAGGGGGAGAAAAACTGTTTTTT. Translated, it gives CAWRGTGGEKLFF. Looking up the rest from reference TRBV2 and TRBJ1-4 gives the full variable domain: EPEVTQTPSHQVTQMGQEVILRCVPISNHLYFYWYRQILGQKVEFLVSFYNNEISEKSEIFDDQFSVERPDGSNFTLKIRSTKLEDSAMYFCAWRGTGGEKLFFGSGTQLSVL.

Concerning this clonotype: Mismatch with germline at one junction end may stem from a read error. The CDR3 region is CATSDNYEQNF. The DNA of the CDR3 is TGTGCCACCAGTGATAATTACGAGCAGAACTTC. This sequence joins TRBV24-1 and TRBJ2-7, with D uncertain. This CDR3 comprises 11 residues. Germline V gene lookup returns CDR1 KGHDR and CDR2 SFDVKD.

This clonotype was counted ten times or more. This chain uses TRBV10-3 with TRBJ2-7; TRBD1 aligns across 7 bases. This CDR3 contains 13 residues. Trimming took 10 bases from V and 0 from J; bases not matched to a gene: 6. Germline values: CDR1 ENHRY, CDR2 SYGVKD. The DNA for the CDR3 is TGTGCCACCTCGGACAGGCCCTCCTACGAGCAGTACTTC. This encodes CATSDRPSYEQYF.

The table lists this clonotype with many counts. The chain has TRBV11-2 and TRBJ2-7; tentative D call: TRBD2 (6 bases). Germline V CDR1 and CDR2: SGHAT, FQNNGV. The CDR3 totals 17 residues. The V gene lost 1 base and the J gene lost 0 bases, with 16 bases spanning the gap. The DNA for the CDR3 is TGTGCCAGCAGCTTAGTCGGACGGGGGACTCGCTCCTACGAGCAGTACTTC. Protein sequence: CASSLVGRGTRSYEQYF.

This clonotype was observed at least ten times. V gene TRBV7-9 combines with J gene TRBJ2-7; TRBD1 matches 7 bases. The germline V gene encodes CDR1 SEHNR and CDR2 FQNEAQ (reference sequence). This CDR3 has 16 amino acids. The V gene end was trimmed by 6 bases and the J gene end by 2 bases; junction bases not matched to a gene: 13. The DNA of the CDR3 is TGTGCCAGCAGTCGTTCGGCCTGGGACAGTCCCTACGAGCAGTACTTC. This encodes CASSRSAWDSPYEQYF.

The J gene is TRBJ2-5, the V gene TRBV7-2, with 8 bases fitting TRBD2. CDR1 is SGHTA and CDR2 is FQGNSA in the germline V gene. The junction had 5 bases not matched to a gene; V was cut back by 3 bases and J by 5 bases. The CDR3 sequence is 14 residues long. Here the CDR3 DNA reads TGTGCCAGCAGCTTGCCGGGAGGGGCCGAGACCCAGTACTTC. Protein sequence: CASSLPGGAETQYF.

The rearrangement links TRBV4-3 to TRBJ1-2, with D possibly being TRBD1 (6 bases). This CDR3 contains 13 residues. Deletions cut 1 base from V and 6 bases from J, with 9 bases between. Germline CDR1 reads LGHNA; CDR2 reads YSLEER. CDR3 in DNA: TGCGCCAGCAGCCAAGTCAGGGGCGATGGCTACACCTTC. It specifies CASSQVRGDGYTF.

The gene calls are TRBV4-2 and TRBJ2-2, with a weak D call TRBD2 (6 bases). The V gene lost 0 bases and the J gene lost 2 bases, with 16 bases spanning the gap. The CDR3 covers 18 residues. Per germline, CDR1 LGHNA and CDR2 YNFKEQ. CDR3 in DNA: TGTGCCAGCAGCCAAGATTGGAGTAGGACTACTAACACCGGGGAGCTGTTTTTT. Protein sequence: CASSQDWSRTTNTGELFF.

This clonotype was picked up many times. The chain recombines TRBV6-2 or TRBV6-3 with TRBJ1-5; D is unclear. In germline, CDR1 is MNHEY, CDR2 SVGEGT. The CDR3 is made up of 16 amino acids. Trimming shortened V by 4 bases and J by 5 bases, and 18 bases separated the two germline ends. The CDR3 spells CASSFGRRIIHQPQHF. Written as DNA, the CDR3 is TGTGCCAGCAGTTTCGGGCGGCGGATTATCCATCAGCCCCAGCATTTT.

This clonotype has a handful of counts. The chain couples TRBV10-2 to TRBJ2-7, with 9 bases that match TRBD2. Germline CDR1 and CDR2: WSHSY and SAAADI. The CDR3 is 13 amino acids. V shed 6 bases and J 5 bases; nucleotides not matched to a gene: 5. CDR3 in amino acids: CASSLAGSDEQYF. The CDR3 bases are TGCGCCAGCAGCCTAGCGGGATCGGACGAGCAGTACTTC.